The following is a TCR beta chain sequence with its context. Antigen specificity is unknown. This sample is drawn from a study of blood T cells in healthy people across ages. The authors ran a second PCR of roughly 6 to 12 cycles using a sample-barcoded 5' primer and a J-beta primer mix. TCRdb re-called the 5' RACE reads through MiXCR, storing one row per CDR3 protein. The repertoire holds 710,000 or so distinct CDR3 sequences, about 34% seen once, with about 16% in the top ten. CDR1 and CDR2 from the germline V gene are SGHKS and YYEKEE (reference sequence). The CDR3 has 14 residues. V lost 0 bases and J 2 bases, leaving 7 bases between the germline ends. Isolation of PBMCs gave at least 6 million cells per sample. Study-wide results and limits: Strong correlation was found linking TCR beta diversity to naive T cell percentage. When set beside aged donors, long-lived donors presented more naive CD4+ cells and higher diversity.

The sample taken for sequencing was blood. The source of this sequence is a woman older than 75 in good health. The rearrangement joins TRBV5-5 to TRBJ2-3, with D perhaps assigned TRBD1 or TRBD2 (5 bases each). CDR3 sequence: CASSLGDPTDTQYF. Here the CDR3 DNA reads TGTGCCAGCAGCTTGGGGGACCCCACAGATACGCAGTATTTT.